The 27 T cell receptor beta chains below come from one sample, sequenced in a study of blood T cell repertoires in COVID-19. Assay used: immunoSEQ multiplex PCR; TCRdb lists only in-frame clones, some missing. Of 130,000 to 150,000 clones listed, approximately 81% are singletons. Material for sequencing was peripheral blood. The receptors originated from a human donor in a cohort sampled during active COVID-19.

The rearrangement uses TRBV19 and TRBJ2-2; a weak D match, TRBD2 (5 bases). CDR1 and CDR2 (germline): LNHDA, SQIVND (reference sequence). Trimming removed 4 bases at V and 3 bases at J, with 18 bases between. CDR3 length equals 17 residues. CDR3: CASSTSSIVTYTGELFF. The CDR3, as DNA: TGTGCCAGTAGTACATCTAGCATTGTTACCTACACCGGGGAGCTGTTTTTT.

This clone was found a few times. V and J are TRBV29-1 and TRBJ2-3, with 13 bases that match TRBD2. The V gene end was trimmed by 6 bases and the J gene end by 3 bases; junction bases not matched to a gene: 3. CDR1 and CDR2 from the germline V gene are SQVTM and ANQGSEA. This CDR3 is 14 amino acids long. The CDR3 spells CSVKTSGRTDTQYF. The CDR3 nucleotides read TGCAGCGTAAAGACTAGCGGGAGGACAGATACGCAGTATTTT.

The CDR3 here is CASSIQLAGDGEQFF. In DNA, the CDR3 is TGTGCCAGTAGTATACAACTAGCGGGAGATGGGGAGCAGTTCTTC. The rearrangement uses TRBV19 and TRBJ2-1, with 11 bases lining up with TRBD2. Trimming removed 2 bases from V and 10 bases from J; junction bases left unmatched: 7. Germline V gives CDR1 LNHDA, CDR2 SQIVND (reference sequence). This CDR3 contains 15 residues.

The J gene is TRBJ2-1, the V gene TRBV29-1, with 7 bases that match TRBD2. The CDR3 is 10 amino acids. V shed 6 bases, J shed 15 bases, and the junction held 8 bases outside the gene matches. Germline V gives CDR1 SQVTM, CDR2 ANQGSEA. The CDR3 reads CSVSGLLPFF. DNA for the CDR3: TGCAGCGTATCGGGACTATTACCGTTCTTC.

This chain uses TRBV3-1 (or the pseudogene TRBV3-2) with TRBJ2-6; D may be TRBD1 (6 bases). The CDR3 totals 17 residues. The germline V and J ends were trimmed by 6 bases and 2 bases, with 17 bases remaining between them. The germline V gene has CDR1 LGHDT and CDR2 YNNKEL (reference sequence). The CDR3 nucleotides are TGTGCCAGCAGGAAGGGTCAGGGGAACACTGGGGCCAACGTCCTGACTTTC. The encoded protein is CASRKGQGNTGANVLTF.

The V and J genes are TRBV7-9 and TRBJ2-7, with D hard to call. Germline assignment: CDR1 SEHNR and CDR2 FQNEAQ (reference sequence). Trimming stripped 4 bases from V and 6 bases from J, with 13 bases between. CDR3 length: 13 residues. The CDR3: CASSSPLSREQYF. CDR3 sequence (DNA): TGTGCCAGCAGCTCCCCTCTAAGCCGCGAGCAGTACTTC.

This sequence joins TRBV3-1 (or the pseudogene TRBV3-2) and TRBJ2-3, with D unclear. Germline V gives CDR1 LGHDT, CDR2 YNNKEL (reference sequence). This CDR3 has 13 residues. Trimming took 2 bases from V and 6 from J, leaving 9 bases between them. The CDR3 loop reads CASSQLVRDTQYF. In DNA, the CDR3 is TGTGCCAGCAGCCAACTAGTTCGCGATACGCAGTATTTT.

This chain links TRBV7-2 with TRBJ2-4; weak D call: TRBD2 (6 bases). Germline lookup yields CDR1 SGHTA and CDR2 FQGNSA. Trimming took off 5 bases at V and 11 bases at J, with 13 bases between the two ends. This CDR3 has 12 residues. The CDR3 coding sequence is TGTGCCAGCAGCACGACTAGTACTCTTCAGTACTTC. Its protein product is CASSTTSTLQYF. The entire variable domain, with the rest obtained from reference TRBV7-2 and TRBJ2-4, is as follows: GAGVSQSPSNKVTEKGKDVELRCDPISGHTALYWYRQSLGQGLEFLIYFQGNSAPDKSGLPSDRFSAERTGGSVSTLTIQRTQQEDSAVYLCASSTTSTLQYFGAGTRLSVL.

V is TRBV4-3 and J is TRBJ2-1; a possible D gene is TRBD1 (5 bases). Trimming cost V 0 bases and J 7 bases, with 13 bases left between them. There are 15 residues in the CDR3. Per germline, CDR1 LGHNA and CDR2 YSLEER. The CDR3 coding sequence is TGCGCCAGCAGCCAAGAGGGTACCCCAGGGAATGAGCAGTTCTTC. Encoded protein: CASSQEGTPGNEQFF.

In nucleotides, the CDR3 is TGCGCCAGCAGCCAAGAACTAGCGGGAGAGGCCTACGAGCAGTACTTC. Translating it yields CASSQELAGEAYEQYF. V is TRBV4-3 and J is TRBJ2-7, with TRBD2 identical over 11 bases. CDR3 length: 16 residues. The germline V gene encodes CDR1 LGHNA and CDR2 YSLEER. V dropped 0 bases and J dropped 2; count of bases not matched to a gene: 3.

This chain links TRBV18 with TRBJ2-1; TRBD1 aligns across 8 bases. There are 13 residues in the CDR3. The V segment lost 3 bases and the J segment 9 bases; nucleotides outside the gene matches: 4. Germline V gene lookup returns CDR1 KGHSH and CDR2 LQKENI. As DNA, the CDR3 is TGTGCCAGCTCACCTCGGACAGGGCCTGAGCAGTTCTTC. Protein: CASSPRTGPEQFF.

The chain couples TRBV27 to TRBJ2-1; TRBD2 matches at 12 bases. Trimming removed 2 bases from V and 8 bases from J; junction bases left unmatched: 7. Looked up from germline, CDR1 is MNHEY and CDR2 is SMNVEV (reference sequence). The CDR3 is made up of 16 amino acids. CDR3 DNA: TGTGCCAGCAGTTTAGTAGGGACTAGCGGGCGCGATGAGCAGTTCTTC. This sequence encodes CASSLVGTSGRDEQFF.

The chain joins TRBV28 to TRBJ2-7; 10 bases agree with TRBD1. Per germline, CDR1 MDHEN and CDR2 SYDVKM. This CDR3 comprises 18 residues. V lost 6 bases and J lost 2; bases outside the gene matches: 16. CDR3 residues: CASSPINYSGQGPYEQYF. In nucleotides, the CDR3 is TGTGCCAGCAGCCCAATCAATTATTCGGGACAGGGGCCCTACGAGCAGTACTTC.

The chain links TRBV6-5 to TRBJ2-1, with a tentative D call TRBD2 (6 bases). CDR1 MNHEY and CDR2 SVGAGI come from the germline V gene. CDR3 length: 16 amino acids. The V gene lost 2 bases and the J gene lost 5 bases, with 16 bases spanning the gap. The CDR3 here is CASSYDRLGLHNEQFF. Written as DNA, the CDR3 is TGTGCCAGCAGTTACGACCGACTAGGACTTCACAATGAGCAGTTCTTC.

The chain's CDR3 is CASSAGQGGSGNTIYF. The CDR3 nucleotides are TGTGCCAGCAGCGCGGGACAGGGTGGCTCCGGAAACACCATATATTTT. The V and J genes are TRBV5-6 and TRBJ1-3; 9 bases agree with TRBD1. The germline V gene has CDR1 SGHDT and CDR2 YYEEEE. V was pared by 4 bases and J by 4 bases, with 9 bases of the junction left unmatched. This CDR3 is built from 16 residues.

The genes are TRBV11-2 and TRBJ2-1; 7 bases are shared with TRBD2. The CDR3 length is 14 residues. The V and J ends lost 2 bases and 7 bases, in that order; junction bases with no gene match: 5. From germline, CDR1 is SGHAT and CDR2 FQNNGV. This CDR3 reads CASSLLSGMNEQFF. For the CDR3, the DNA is TGTGCCAGCAGCTTACTCAGCGGGATGAATGAGCAGTTCTTC.

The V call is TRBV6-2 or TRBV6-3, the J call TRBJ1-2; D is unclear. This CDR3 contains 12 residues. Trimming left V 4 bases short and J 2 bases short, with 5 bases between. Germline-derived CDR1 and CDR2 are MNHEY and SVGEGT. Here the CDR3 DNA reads TGTGCCAGCAGTTTCCTCAACTATGGCTACACCTTC. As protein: CASSFLNYGYTF.

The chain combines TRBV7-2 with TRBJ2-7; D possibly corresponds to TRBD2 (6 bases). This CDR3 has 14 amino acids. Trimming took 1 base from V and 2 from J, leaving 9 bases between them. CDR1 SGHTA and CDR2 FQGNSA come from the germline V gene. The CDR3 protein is CASSLGGTAYEQYF. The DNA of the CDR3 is TGTGCCAGCAGCTTAGGCGGGACCGCCTACGAGCAGTACTTC.

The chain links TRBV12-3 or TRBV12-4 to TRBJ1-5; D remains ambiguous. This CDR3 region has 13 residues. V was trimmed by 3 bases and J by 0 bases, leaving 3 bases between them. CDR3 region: CASSFSSNQPQHF. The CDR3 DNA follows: TGTGCCAGCAGTTTTAGTAGCAATCAGCCCCAGCATTTT.

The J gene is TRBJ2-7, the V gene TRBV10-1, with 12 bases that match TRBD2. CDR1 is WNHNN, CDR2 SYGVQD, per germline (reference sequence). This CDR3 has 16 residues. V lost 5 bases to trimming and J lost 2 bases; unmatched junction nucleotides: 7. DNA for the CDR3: TGCGCCAGCAGTAAAAGGACTAGCGGGACCGCCTACGAGCAGTACTTC. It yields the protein CASSKRTSGTAYEQYF.

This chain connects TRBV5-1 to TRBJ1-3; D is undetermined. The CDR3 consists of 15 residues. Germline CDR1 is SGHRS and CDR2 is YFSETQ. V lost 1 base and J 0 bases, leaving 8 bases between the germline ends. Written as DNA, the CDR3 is TGCGCCAGCAGCTTGATGGCAGGCTCTGGAAACACCATATATTTT. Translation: CASSLMAGSGNTIYF. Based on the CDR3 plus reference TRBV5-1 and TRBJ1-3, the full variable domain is KAGVTQTPRYLIKTRGQQVTLSCSPISGHRSVSWYQQTPGQGLQFLFEYFSETQRNKGNFPGRFSGRQFSNSRSEMNVSTLELGDSALYLCASSLMAGSGNTIYFGEGSWLTVV.

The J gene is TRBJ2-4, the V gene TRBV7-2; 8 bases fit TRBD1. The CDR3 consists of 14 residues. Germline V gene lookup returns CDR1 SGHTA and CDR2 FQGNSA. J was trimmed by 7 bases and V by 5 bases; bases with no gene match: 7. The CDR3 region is CASSPQGAGNIQYF. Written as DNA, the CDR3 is TGTGCCAGCAGCCCGCAGGGGGCTGGGAACATTCAGTACTTC. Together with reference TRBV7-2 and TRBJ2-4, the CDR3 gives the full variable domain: GAGVSQSPSNKVTEKGKDVELRCDPISGHTALYWYRQSLGQGLEFLIYFQGNSAPDKSGLPSDRFSAERTGGSVSTLTIQRTQQEDSAVYLCASSPQGAGNIQYFGAGTRLSVL.

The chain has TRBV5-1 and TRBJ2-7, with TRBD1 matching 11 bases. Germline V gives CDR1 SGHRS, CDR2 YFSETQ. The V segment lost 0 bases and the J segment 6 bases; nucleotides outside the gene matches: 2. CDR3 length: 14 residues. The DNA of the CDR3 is TGCGCCAGCAGCTTGGCGGACAGGGGGCCCGAGCAGTACTTC. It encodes CASSLADRGPEQYF. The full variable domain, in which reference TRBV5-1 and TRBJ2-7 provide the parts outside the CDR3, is KAGVTQTPRYLIKTRGQQVTLSCSPISGHRSVSWYQQTPGQGLQFLFEYFSETQRNKGNFPGRFSGRQFSNSRSEMNVSTLELGDSALYLCASSLADRGPEQYFGPGTRLTVT.

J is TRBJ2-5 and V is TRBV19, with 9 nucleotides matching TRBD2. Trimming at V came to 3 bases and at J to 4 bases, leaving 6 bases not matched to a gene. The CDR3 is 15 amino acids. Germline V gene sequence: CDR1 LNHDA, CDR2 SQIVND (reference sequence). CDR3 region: CASSIDLLAGETQYF. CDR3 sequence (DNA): TGTGCCAGTAGTATTGACTTACTAGCGGGAGAGACCCAGTACTTC. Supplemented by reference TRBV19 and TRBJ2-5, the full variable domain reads DGGITQSPKYLFRKEGQNVTLSCEQNLNHDAMYWYRQDPGQGLRLIYYSQIVNDFQKGDIAEGYSVSREKKESFPLTVTSAQKNPTAFYLCASSIDLLAGETQYFGPGTRLLVL.

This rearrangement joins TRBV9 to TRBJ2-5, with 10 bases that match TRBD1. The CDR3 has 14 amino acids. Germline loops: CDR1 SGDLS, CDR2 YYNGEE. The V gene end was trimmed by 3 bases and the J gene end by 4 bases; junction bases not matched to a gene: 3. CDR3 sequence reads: CASSADRGLETQYF. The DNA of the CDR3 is TGTGCCAGCAGCGCCGACAGGGGGCTAGAGACCCAGTACTTC.

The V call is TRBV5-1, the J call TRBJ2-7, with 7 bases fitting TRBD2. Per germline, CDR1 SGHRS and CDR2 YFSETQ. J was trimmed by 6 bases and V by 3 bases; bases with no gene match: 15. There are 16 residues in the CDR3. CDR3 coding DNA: TGCGCCAGCAGCTCCCAGCCGGCGGGAGCACAAGGCGAGCAGTACTTC. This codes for CASSSQPAGAQGEQYF.

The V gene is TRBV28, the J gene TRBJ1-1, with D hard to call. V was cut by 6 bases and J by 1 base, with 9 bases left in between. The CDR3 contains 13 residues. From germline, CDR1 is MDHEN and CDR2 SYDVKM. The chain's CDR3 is CASSRGANTEAFF. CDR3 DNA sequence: TGTGCCAGCAGCCGTGGAGCGAACACTGAAGCTTTCTTT.